The 30 T cell receptor beta chains listed next were all sequenced from one sample in a study of shared clonotypes between healthy human individuals. Assay: immunoSEQ multiplex PCR; the TCRdb copy retains only in-frame clones and omits some. This sample carries 2,500,000 or so clones, over 85% of them seen once, and the ten largest clones take around 0.15%. The source material was naive CD4+ T cells sorted from blood. As for subset: CD45RA+ positively selected. The origin of the receptors is a man aged 18 to 29 in good health.

The rearrangement joins TRBV4-3 to TRBJ2-2; D is undetermined. Germline CDR1 LGHNA, CDR2 YSLEER. The CDR3 has 15 residues. With 0 bases removed from V and 8 bases from J, the gap between germline ends came to 13 bases. The CDR3 spells CASSQERLSAGELFF. For the CDR3, the DNA is TGCGCCAGCAGCCAAGAAAGGTTATCGGCGGGGGAGCTGTTTTTT.

Details on this clone: This sample also contains other DNA sequences that code for the same CDR3. The V call is TRBV7-9, the J call TRBJ2-3, with no clear D. Germline CDR1 SEHNR, CDR2 FQNEAQ (reference sequence). The CDR3 is 14 amino acids. V was shortened by 0 bases and J by 2 bases, with 6 bases between the two germline ends. The CDR3 DNA reads TGTGCCAGCAGCTTAGCTGTGCTCACAGATACGCAGTATTTT. Its translation: CASSLAVLTDTQYF.

J is TRBJ2-7 and V is TRBV10-3; 7 bases agree with TRBD2. Per germline, CDR1 ENHRY and CDR2 SYGVKD. The CDR3 loop spans 13 amino acids. The V and J ends lost 10 bases and 7 bases, in that order; junction bases with no gene match: 13. CDR3 loop: CATLSGTSGEQYF. The CDR3 nucleotides read TGTGCCACCCTCAGCGGGACCTCTGGGGAGCAGTACTTC.

This chain links TRBV19 with TRBJ1-6; a possible D gene is TRBD1 (5 bases). CDR1 LNHDA and CDR2 SQIVND come from the germline V gene (reference sequence). Trimming removed 6 bases at V and 0 bases at J, with 15 bases between. This CDR3 has 17 residues. The CDR3 sequence: CASRDPGGLSYNSPLHF. In DNA, the CDR3 is TGTGCCAGTAGGGACCCCGGGGGTCTCTCCTATAATTCACCCCTCCACTTT.

This chain connects TRBV2 to TRBJ1-2; D is perhaps TRBD1 (6 bases). Trimming stripped 3 bases from V and 2 bases from J, with 19 bases between. The CDR3 runs to 17 residues. Germline V gene sequence: CDR1 SNHLY, CDR2 FYNNEI. CDR3 nucleotides: TGTGCCAGCAGTGAGTCCGGGGGCGAAGGAAGGAACTATGGCTACACCTTC. Translated, it gives CASSESGGEGRNYGYTF.

The chain employs TRBV5-1 and TRBJ2-7; possible D gene TRBD1, 5 bases. The CDR3 extends over 15 amino acids. Deletions cut 4 bases from V and 3 bases from J, with 17 bases between. In germline, CDR1 is SGHRS, CDR2 YFSETQ. The DNA for the CDR3 is TGCGCCAGCAGCACCGGAGACAGTCCCTACTACGAGCAGTACTTC. This encodes CASSTGDSPYYEQYF.

In regard to this clone: Other DNA sequences within the sample encode an identical CDR3. This chain connects TRBV30 to TRBJ1-2, with TRBD1 as a possible D gene (5 bases). V gave up 2 bases and J gave up 6 bases, with 7 bases separating them. Germline loops: CDR1 GTSNPN, CDR2 SVGIG (reference sequence). The CDR3 totals 11 residues. The CDR3, as DNA: TGTGCCTGGAGTCGGGGGAATGGCTACACCTTC. It specifies CAWSRGNGYTF.

Comment on this clone: Other DNA sequences in this sample translate to the same CDR3. The CDR3 DNA reads as TGTGCCAGCAGCCGACAGGGGGCGACTGGGGCCAACGTCCTGACTTTC. Protein: CASSRQGATGANVLTF. The J gene is TRBJ2-6, the V gene TRBV5-4; 10 bases are a match to TRBD1. With 4 bases clipped from V and 2 bases from J, the junction kept 3 bases outside the gene matches. Per germline, CDR1 SGHNT and CDR2 YYREEE (reference sequence). The CDR3 consists of 16 residues.

This clone was detected only once. V and J are TRBV18 and TRBJ2-3; 10 nucleotides agree with TRBD2. CDR3 size: 16 residues. V dropped 0 bases and J dropped 2; count of bases not matched to a gene: 2. The V gene's germline CDR1 is KGHSH and CDR2 LQKENI. The CDR3 sequence: CASSPPGLAPTDTQYF. The CDR3 nucleotides read TGTGCCAGCTCACCACCGGGACTAGCGCCCACAGATACGCAGTATTTT. Filled out from reference TRBV18 and TRBJ2-3, the complete variable domain reads NAGVMQNPRHLVRRRGQEARLRCSPMKGHSHVYWYRQLPEEGLKFMVYLQKENIIDESGMPKERFSAEFPKEGPSILRIQQVVRGDSAAYFCASSPPGLAPTDTQYFGPGTRLTVL.

The chain has TRBV4-1 and TRBJ2-7, with 7 bases identical to TRBD1. The CDR3 loop spans 15 amino acids. V gave up 3 bases and J gave up 5 bases; unmatched junction bases: 10. CDR1 is MGHRA and CDR2 is YSYEKL in the germline V gene. The CDR3, as DNA: TGCGCCAGCAGCCACTCAGACAGGGTAGGGAACGAGCAGTACTTC. It specifies CASSHSDRVGNEQYF.

The rearrangement links TRBV7-6 to TRBJ2-1; TRBD2 agrees at 13 bases. This CDR3 comprises 16 residues. V gave up 5 bases and J gave up 6 bases; unmatched junction bases: 7. Germline CDR1 and CDR2: SGHVS and FNYEAQ. The CDR3 protein is CASSQTGLAGSNEQFF. CDR3 DNA sequence: TGTGCCAGCAGCCAAACGGGACTAGCGGGAAGCAATGAGCAGTTCTTC.

This rearrangement joins TRBV6-1 to TRBJ1-1, with unresolved D. Germline values: CDR1 MNHNS, CDR2 SASEGT. This CDR3 is built from 14 residues. V was clipped by 3 bases and J by 10 bases, with 18 bases between them. DNA for the CDR3: TGTGCCAGCAGTGATGTGGTTCAGGTCATGTCAGCTTTCTTT. Translated: CASSDVVQVMSAFF.

The chain employs TRBV18 and TRBJ2-2, with D possibly TRBD1 on 7 matching bases. The V gene lost 5 bases and the J gene lost 4 bases, with 14 bases spanning the gap. CDR3 length: 15 residues. Germline CDR1 is KGHSH and CDR2 is LQKENI. CDR3 in amino acids: CASSSRGDGTGELFF. In DNA form, the CDR3 reads TGTGCCAGCTCATCCAGGGGGGATGGCACCGGGGAGCTGTTTTTT.

This chain joins TRBV7-9 and TRBJ2-2; 7 positions agree with TRBD1. The J segment lost 5 bases and the V segment lost 3 bases, leaving 6 bases of the junction unmatched. The CDR3 spans 15 residues. Germline CDR1 SEHNR, CDR2 FQNEAQ (reference sequence). The DNA for the CDR3 is TGTGCCAGCAGCTTTGACAGGGATGGTACCGGGGAGCTGTTTTTT. Residues: CASSFDRDGTGELFF.

The CDR3 here is CASRRQSHSNQPQHF. DNA of the CDR3: TGTGCCAGTCGACGACAGAGTCATAGCAATCAGCCCCAGCATTTT. The V and J genes are TRBV19 and TRBJ1-5; weak D call: TRBD1 (5 bases). The CDR3 has 15 residues. Germline lookup yields CDR1 LNHDA and CDR2 SQIVND (reference sequence). Trimming shortened V by 8 bases and J by 0 bases, and 14 bases separated the two germline ends.

This clone was seen a few times. Other DNA sequences in the same sample also yield this CDR3. The chain couples TRBV5-1 to TRBJ1-2; weak D call: TRBD1 (5 bases). V was shortened by 0 bases and J by 4 bases, with 10 bases between the two germline ends. CDR3 size: 14 residues. Germline V lookup: CDR1 SGHRS, CDR2 YFSETQ. The CDR3 DNA follows: TGCGCCAGCAGCTTGGGAGGGGAGGTCTATGGCTACACCTTC. Translated, it gives CASSLGGEVYGYTF.

This clone was found a few times. This chain links TRBV6-1 with TRBJ1-5; D remains unclear. Germline CDR1 is MNHNS and CDR2 is SASEGT. Trimming stripped 3 bases from V and 9 bases from J, with 12 bases between. The CDR3 is made up of 13 amino acids. The CDR3 coding sequence is TGTGCCAGCAGTGAGCAGCATCCTCGGCCCCAGCATTTT. Its translation: CASSEQHPRPQHF.

The chain recombines TRBV19 with TRBJ1-2; D perhaps matches TRBD1 (6 bases). The V gene lost 3 bases and the J gene lost 2 bases, with 13 bases spanning the gap. Looked up from germline, CDR1 is LNHDA and CDR2 is SQIVND (reference sequence). CDR3 length: 15 residues. The CDR3 DNA reads TGTGCCAGTAGTATGGTGGGGACACCCAACTATGGCTACACCTTC. This codes for CASSMVGTPNYGYTF.

Comments on this clone: The same CDR3 can be traced to other DNA sequences in this sample. The rearrangement links TRBV5-6 to TRBJ2-3, with D possibly being TRBD1 (6 bases). In germline, CDR1 is SGHDT, CDR2 YYEEEE. The CDR3 spans 14 residues. Trimming left V 2 bases short and J 1 base short, with 8 bases between. The CDR3 nucleotides read TGTGCCAGCAGCTTCCGACAGGGCACAGATACGCAGTATTTT. Amino acids: CASSFRQGTDTQYF.

This clone was counted only a few times. V and J are TRBV2 and TRBJ1-5, with a weak D call TRBD1 (5 bases). Trimming cost V 6 bases and J 9 bases, with 21 bases left between them. This CDR3 has 15 amino acids. Germline V gene lookup returns CDR1 SNHLY and CDR2 FYNNEI. CDR3 region: CASSEYLQGAGPQHF. In nucleotides, the CDR3 is TGTGCCAGCAGCGAGTACCTACAAGGGGCTGGGCCCCAGCATTTT.

Remarks on this clone: This sample also contains other DNA sequences that code for the same CDR3. This chain links TRBV6-5 with TRBJ2-7, with TRBD1 matching over 9 bases. Losses at the gene ends were 6 bases for V and 4 bases for J; bases not matched to a gene: 4. Per the germline V gene, CDR1 is MNHEY and CDR2 is SVGAGI. This CDR3 is built from 13 residues. DNA for the CDR3: TGTGCCAGCAGAACAGGGGGCGGATACGAGCAGTACTTC. Amino acids: CASRTGGGYEQYF.

The V call is TRBV4-3, the J call TRBJ2-3; D is possibly TRBD1 or TRBD2 (5 bases each). The CDR3 extends over 16 amino acids. CDR1 is LGHNA and CDR2 is YSLEER in the germline V gene. V was clipped by 0 bases and J by 2 bases, with 12 bases between them. The CDR3 loop is CASSQDPGGPTDTQYF. The CDR3 region has the DNA TGCGCCAGCAGCCAAGATCCTGGGGGACCCACAGATACGCAGTATTTT.

The CDR3 spells CASSPLGQGSNSPLHF. CDR3 nucleotide sequence: TGTGCCAGCTCACCTCTTGGGCAGGGATCTAATTCACCCCTCCACTTT. The rearrangement joins TRBV18 to TRBJ1-6; D may be TRBD1 (5 bases). This CDR3 has 16 amino acids. Germline assignment: CDR1 KGHSH and CDR2 LQKENI. V gave up 3 bases and J gave up 6 bases, with 15 bases separating them.

The J gene is TRBJ2-2, the V gene TRBV5-4; D not certain. The CDR3 length is 16 residues. Germline values: CDR1 SGHNT, CDR2 YYREEE (reference sequence). The ends were cut back, 5 bases at V and 4 bases at J, with 18 bases in the middle. The CDR3 DNA reads TGTGCCAGCAGACTCGTTGGTCTGGAAAGCACCGGGGAGCTGTTTTTT. It yields the protein CASRLVGLESTGELFF.

Worth noting for this clone: At one end the junction does not follow the germline gene, possibly because of a read error. The chain links TRBV7-7 to TRBJ2-5, with 10 positions matching TRBD2. Per germline, CDR1 SSHAT and CDR2 FNYEAQ (reference sequence). CDR3 size: 15 residues. The CDR3 protein is CASSPTGTSEETQYF. Here the CDR3 DNA reads TGTGCTAGCAGCCCTACCGGGACTAGCGAAGAGACCCAGTACTTC.

This rearrangement joins TRBV14 to TRBJ1-6, with D perhaps TRBD1 (6 bases). V gave up 1 base and J gave up 1 base, with 8 bases separating them. CDR3 length: 16 residues. The germline V gene has CDR1 SGHDN and CDR2 FVKESK. The CDR3 sequence: CASSQVQGSYNSPLHF. The CDR3 DNA follows: TGTGCCAGCAGCCAAGTTCAGGGGTCCTATAATTCACCCCTCCACTTT.

The V gene is TRBV5-1, the J gene TRBJ1-6; no clear D gene. The CDR3 is 12 residues long. Trimming shortened V by 6 bases and J by 10 bases, and 11 bases separated the two germline ends. Germline V CDR1 and CDR2: SGHRS, YFSETQ. This chain's CDR3 is CASNGAESPLHF. CDR3 in DNA: TGCGCCAGCAACGGAGCCGAGTCACCCCTCCACTTT.

This chain joins TRBV5-1 and TRBJ2-7; 10 bases fit TRBD1. CDR1 is SGHRS and CDR2 is YFSETQ in the germline V gene. This CDR3 spans 16 amino acids. After removal of 5 bases from V and 2 bases from J, the junction contained 10 bases not matched to a gene. Written as DNA, the CDR3 is TGCGCCAGCAGTCGGGTAAGGGACAGGGGACCCTACGAGCAGTACTTC. This codes for CASSRVRDRGPYEQYF.

The rearrangement uses TRBV11-2 and TRBJ2-1; perhaps TRBD1 as D (5 bases). Between the trimmed V and J ends, which lost 2 bases and 2 bases, there was a span of 10 bases. Germline V gene sequence: CDR1 SGHAT, CDR2 FQNNGV. This CDR3 contains 15 residues. The CDR3 DNA is TGTGCCAGCAGCTTACAGGGATGGACCTACAATGAGCAGTTCTTC. Amino acids: CASSLQGWTYNEQFF.

Remarks on this clone: The same CDR3 can be traced to other DNA sequences in this sample. The rearrangement links TRBV18 to TRBJ2-5; D gene uncertain. With 0 bases removed from V and 7 bases from J, the gap between germline ends came to 9 bases. Germline V lookup: CDR1 KGHSH, CDR2 LQKENI. There are 13 residues in the CDR3. This CDR3 reads CASSPPSLGTQYF. The CDR3, as DNA: TGTGCCAGCTCACCACCGTCATTGGGGACCCAGTACTTC.